A single sample gave rise to the 30 T cell receptor beta chains below, sequenced in a study of identical twins. A single record per CDR3 protein comes from TCRdb applying MiXCR to the 5' RACE reads. The sample carries about 260,000 distinct CDR3 sequences, 5.5% to 8% recorded once. This sample was also put to use in a study of yellow fever vaccine responses in identical twins.

Sequencing input: memory (CD45RO+) T cells sorted from blood. The receptors come from a woman aged 18 to 35 in good health.

This clonotype was observed at least ten times. The chain joins TRBV3-1 to TRBJ2-7; 11 bases line up with TRBD2. The CDR3 is made up of 15 amino acids. Germline V gives CDR1 LGHDT, CDR2 YNNKEL (reference sequence). The trim removed 4 bases at V and 2 bases at J, leaving 4 bases unmatched. CDR3 nucleotides: TGTGCCAGCAGCCTTCGACTAGCGGGAACCTACGAGCAGTACTTC. Its protein product is CASSLRLAGTYEQYF.

This clonotype has more than one count but fewer than ten. This chain uses TRBV12-3 or TRBV12-4 with TRBJ2-5; TRBD2 matches 8 bases. The CDR3 runs to 15 residues. With V trimmed by 3 bases and J by 4 bases, 7 bases remained unmatched. DNA for the CDR3: TGTGCCAGCAGTTTTCGGTCGGGAGGGCTAGAGACCCAGTACTTC. Amino acids: CASSFRSGGLETQYF.

This clonotype was counted at least ten times. This chain links TRBV10-3 with TRBJ2-1; the match to TRBD2 covers 12 bases. Per the germline V gene, CDR1 is ENHRY and CDR2 is SYGVKD. The V gene end was trimmed by 4 bases and the J gene end by 7 bases; junction bases not matched to a gene: 8. This CDR3 is 16 amino acids long. As DNA, the CDR3 is TGTGCCATCAGTGGCCGACTAGCGGGAGATCTGAATGAGCAGTTCTTC. It is translated as CAISGRLAGDLNEQFF.

This clonotype has more than one count but fewer than ten. The rearrangement links TRBV25-1 to TRBJ2-2; 9 nucleotides match TRBD2. The CDR3 runs to 17 residues. The V segment lost 4 bases and the J segment 5 bases; nucleotides outside the gene matches: 11. Germline loops: CDR1 MGHDK, CDR2 SYGVNS. CDR3 sequence reads: CASSVLAGPRGTGELFF. As DNA, the CDR3 is TGTGCCAGCAGTGTTCTAGCGGGGCCCAGGGGTACCGGGGAGCTGTTTTTT.

There are a few counts of this clonotype. The chain is built from TRBV5-4 and TRBJ2-1, with D possibly TRBD2 on 6 matching bases. In germline, CDR1 is SGHNT, CDR2 YYREEE (reference sequence). Between the trimmed V and J ends, which lost 4 bases and 9 bases, there was a span of 17 bases. CDR3 length: 14 residues. CDR3 DNA sequence: TGTGCCAGCAGCCTAAAGGGCCGGAGGGGTGAGCAGTTCTTC. Its protein product is CASSLKGRRGEQFF.

This clonotype occurred many times. V gene TRBV20-1 combines with J gene TRBJ2-3, with D tentatively TRBD1 (6 bases). The CDR3 consists of 15 residues. V lost 0 bases and J 6 bases, leaving 16 bases between the germline ends. The V gene's germline CDR1 is DFQATT and CDR2 SNEGSKA (reference sequence). The CDR3 sequence: CSARDGGRDADTQYF. The CDR3 nucleotides read TGCAGTGCTAGAGATGGGGGCAGGGACGCGGATACGCAGTATTTT.

This clonotype was observed a handful of times. J is TRBJ2-7 and V is TRBV12-3 or TRBV12-4; D gene unclear. CDR3 length: 14 residues. Between the trimmed V and J ends, which lost 3 bases and 2 bases, there was a span of 11 bases. CDR3 DNA sequence: TGTGCCAGCAGTTTCGCGAGCCCCCCCTACGAGCAGTACTTC. Translation gives CASSFASPPYEQYF.

This chain uses TRBV12-3 or TRBV12-4 with TRBJ2-1; the D gene is possibly TRBD2 (6 bases). The CDR3 is 15 residues long. The germline V and J ends were trimmed by 5 bases and 5 bases, with 16 bases remaining between them. CDR3 residues: CASSEDYYFNNEQFF. CDR3 sequence (DNA): TGTGCCAGCAGTGAGGACTACTACTTTAACAATGAGCAGTTCTTC.

Concerning this clonotype: It is unclear where the CDR3 begins or ends on the DNA, so no DNA is shown, and the CDR3 is as TCRdb lists it. This sequence joins TRBV23-1 and TRBJ2-2; TRBD1, the D gene given by the table, was not confirmed from the DNA. TRBV23-1 is recorded as an ORF, its role being uncertain. The CDR3 sequence runs 16 residues, both termini included. This CDR3 reads CASIKPGQGSPGSCFF.

The V and J genes are TRBV5-4 and TRBJ2-5; D not certain. Germline-derived CDR1 and CDR2 are SGHNT and YYREEE (reference sequence). The CDR3 has 13 amino acids. Trimming removed 1 base at V and 5 bases at J, with 9 bases between. The CDR3 here is CASSLKGTETQYF. The CDR3 DNA reads TGTGCCAGCAGCTTGAAAGGAACGGAGACCCAGTACTTC.

The rearrangement uses TRBV10-3 and TRBJ2-1; weak D call: TRBD2 (5 bases). The CDR3 runs to 16 residues. Trimming removed 5 bases at V and 4 bases at J, with 18 bases between. Per the germline V gene, CDR1 is ENHRY and CDR2 is SYGVKD. Written as DNA, the CDR3 is TGTGCCATCAGTATCTCCCCGATGACTACTTACAATGAGCAGTTCTTC. It is translated as CAISISPMTTYNEQFF.

The sample holds many counts of this clonotype. The rearrangement joins TRBV12-3 or TRBV12-4 to TRBJ2-7, with D possibly matching TRBD1 (5 bases). The CDR3 loop spans 14 amino acids. Deletions cut 9 bases from V and 0 bases from J, with 15 bases between. DNA for the CDR3: TGTGCCAGTACCCGGACAACCCCCTCCTACGAGCAGTACGTC. Its translation is CASTRTTPSYEQYV.

The rearrangement links TRBV2 to TRBJ2-7; no clear D gene. Trimming took 5 bases from V and 3 from J, leaving 2 bases between them. CDR1 and CDR2 from the germline V gene are SNHLY and FYNNEI. The CDR3 consists of 10 residues. CDR3 in amino acids: CASSLYEQYF. As DNA, the CDR3 is TGTGCCAGCAGTCTCTACGAGCAGTACTTC.

The V gene is TRBV24-1, the J gene TRBJ2-1; TRBD2 aligns across 13 bases. V gave up 3 bases and J gave up 10 bases; unmatched junction bases: 2. The CDR3 has 14 amino acids. Germline V gene data show CDR1 as KGHDR and CDR2 as SFDVKD. The CDR3 DNA follows: TGTGCCACCAGTGATGGACTAGCGGGAGTCGAGCAGTTCTTC. Protein sequence: CATSDGLAGVEQFF.

This clonotype has just a few counts. This chain uses TRBV18 with TRBJ2-5; D remains ambiguous. From germline, CDR1 is KGHSH and CDR2 LQKENI. The CDR3 length is 17 residues. V was shortened by 3 bases and J by 2 bases, with 19 bases between the two germline ends. CDR3 region: CASSPTSVGAGQETQYF. CDR3 DNA sequence: TGTGCCAGCTCACCCACCTCGGTTGGCGCAGGTCAAGAGACCCAGTACTTC.

The V gene is TRBV5-1, the J gene TRBJ2-7; 11 positions agree with TRBD2. The CDR3 contains 17 residues. After removal of 4 bases from V and 2 bases from J, the junction contained 11 bases not matched to a gene. Germline assignment: CDR1 SGHRS and CDR2 YFSETQ. The CDR3 protein is CASSPPPTSGTAYEQYF. CDR3 in DNA: TGCGCCAGCAGCCCGCCTCCGACTAGCGGGACAGCCTACGAGCAGTACTTC.

This clonotype was seen only a few times. The CDR3 region is CATSREQGSGTDTQYF. The CDR3 region has the DNA TGTGCCACCAGCAGAGAACAGGGATCGGGAACAGATACGCAGTATTTT. The J gene is TRBJ2-3, the V gene TRBV15, with a tentative D call TRBD1 (6 bases). The CDR3 contains 16 residues. Germline assignment: CDR1 LNHNV and CDR2 YYDKDF (reference sequence). V was shortened by 0 bases and J by 3 bases, with 13 bases between the two germline ends. Using reference TRBV15 and TRBJ2-3 for the parts outside the CDR3, the full variable domain is DAMVIQNPRYQVTQFGKPVTLSCSQTLNHNVMYWYQQKSSQAPKLLFHYYDKDFNNEADTPDNFQSRRPNTSFCFLDIRSPGLGDTAMYLCATSREQGSGTDTQYFGPGTRLTVL.

This clonotype appeared a few times. The chain joins TRBV2 to TRBJ2-7; D is unresolved. Trimming stripped 5 bases from V and 3 bases from J, with 11 bases between. CDR1 and CDR2 (germline): SNHLY, FYNNEI. This CDR3 has 13 amino acids. The CDR3 bases are TGTGCCAGCAGTCCCTTTGGGAACTACGAGCAGTACTTC. Amino acids: CASSPFGNYEQYF.

This clonotype was observed a handful of times. V is TRBV6-2 or TRBV6-3 and J is TRBJ2-7; D perhaps matches TRBD2 (5 bases). Germline loops: CDR1 MNHEY, CDR2 SVGEGT. The length of the CDR3 is 12 residues. Deletions cut 6 bases from V and 6 bases from J, with 12 bases between. CDR3 in amino acids: CASRTEVGEQYV. The CDR3, as DNA: TGTGCCAGCAGGACGGAGGTGGGCGAGCAGTACGTC.

This clonotype was detected only a few times. V usage is TRBV24-1 and J usage is TRBJ2-3; D might be TRBD1 (6 bases). V was pared by 6 bases and J by 6 bases, with 15 bases between. Per germline, CDR1 KGHDR and CDR2 SFDVKD. The CDR3 is 14 amino acids. The chain's CDR3 is CATSKRTDTDTQYF. In DNA form, the CDR3 reads TGTGCCACCAGTAAAAGGACAGACACGGATACGCAGTATTTT.

This clonotype was counted once. This sequence may be a read error, since a much larger clone differs from it by one base. J is TRBJ2-1 and V is TRBV20-1; no firm D call. Germline V lookup: CDR1 DFQATT, CDR2 SNEGSKA (reference sequence). The CDR3 sequence is 14 residues long. The V and J ends lost 2 bases and 8 bases respectively, with 16 bases between them. CDR3 in DNA: TGCAGTGCTAGACCTAGGACCAAATTGGATGAGCAGTTCTTC. It codes for CSARPRTKLDEQFF.

This clonotype was detected a few times. CDR3 in DNA: TGTGCCAGCAGCCAAAGCGGGGGGCCCTCCAATGAGCAGTTCTTC. Translating gives CASSQSGGPSNEQFF. This chain uses TRBV7-2 with TRBJ2-1; 9 positions agree with TRBD2. The CDR3 length is 15 residues. Trimming at V came to 5 bases and at J to 6 bases, leaving 8 bases not matched to a gene. Germline CDR1 is SGHTA and CDR2 is FQGNSA.

This clonotype was counted ten times or more. J is TRBJ2-1 and V is TRBV29-1; 8 bases are shared with TRBD2. This CDR3 is built from 14 residues. With 3 bases clipped from V and 3 bases from J, the junction kept 4 bases outside the gene matches. Germline V gene sequence: CDR1 SQVTM, CDR2 ANQGSEA. CDR3 DNA sequence: TGCAGCGTTGAGGTGCGGGGGGTCTACAATGAGCAGTTCTTC. Amino acid sequence: CSVEVRGVYNEQFF.

This clonotype was recorded at least ten times. The chain links TRBV15 to TRBJ2-1, with D possibly called TRBD1 or TRBD2 (5 bases each). The CDR3 is 14 residues long. Germline V gene lookup returns CDR1 LNHNV and CDR2 YYDKDF (reference sequence). V lost 0 bases and J 7 bases, leaving 10 bases between the germline ends. The CDR3 DNA is TGTGCCACCAGCAGAGATGGGGGTTTTAATGAGCAGTTCTTC. Translated, it gives CATSRDGGFNEQFF.

Only a few counts were recorded for this clonotype. CDR3 nucleotide sequence: TGTGCCAGCAGCTTGGTGACGGGACAAAGGGAGCAGGGCTACACCTTC. This encodes CASSLVTGQREQGYTF. J is TRBJ1-2 and V is TRBV5-6; possibly TRBD1 for D (6 bases). Trimming left V 0 bases short and J 8 bases short, with 20 bases between. Looked up from germline, CDR1 is SGHDT and CDR2 is YYEEEE. The CDR3 runs to 16 residues.

The sample holds a few counts of this clonotype. The V call is TRBV5-1, the J call TRBJ1-1; a possible D gene is TRBD1 (5 bases). This CDR3 is built from 15 residues. Germline V gene data show CDR1 as SGHRS and CDR2 as YFSETQ. V was clipped by 0 bases and J by 6 bases, with 15 bases between them. CDR3 residues: CASSLGGAGKAEAFF. The CDR3 DNA sequence: TGCGCCAGCAGCTTGGGGGGCGCTGGGAAGGCTGAAGCTTTCTTT.

The genes are TRBV10-2 and TRBJ2-7; D might be TRBD1 (6 bases). Germline V gene data show CDR1 as WSHSY and CDR2 as SAAADI. The V end was cut by 2 bases, the J end by 7 bases, with 18 bases between. CDR3 length: 15 amino acids. CDR3 in amino acids: CASSEAWRARGEQYF. The CDR3 region has the DNA TGCGCCAGCAGTGAGGCGTGGCGAGCCAGGGGTGAGCAGTACTTC.

This clonotype was counted at least ten times. The chain uses TRBV5-6 and TRBJ1-2; D unclear. Germline CDR1 SGHDT, CDR2 YYEEEE. The CDR3 runs to 12 residues. V was clipped by 1 base and J by 5 bases, with 6 bases between them. The CDR3 DNA sequence: TGTGCCAGCAGCTTGTCGGAGTATGGCTACACCTTC. It codes for CASSLSEYGYTF.

V gene TRBV9 combines with J gene TRBJ2-6; TRBD2 is a possible D gene (5 bases). The CDR3 is made up of 17 amino acids. In germline, CDR1 is SGDLS, CDR2 YYNGEE. V lost 0 bases, J lost 4 bases, and 14 bases lay in between. Written as DNA, the CDR3 is TGTGCCAGCAGCGTAGTCGGAGGTCCGGGGGGGGCCAACGTCCTGACTTTC. This translates into CASSVVGGPGGANVLTF. The variable domain in full, with the rest retrieved from reference TRBV9 and TRBJ2-6, is DSGVTQTPKHLITATGQRVTLRCSPRSGDLSVYWYQQSLDQGLQFLIQYYNGEERAKGNILERFSAQQFPDLHSELNLSSLELGDSALYFCASSVVGGPGGANVLTFGAGSRLTVL.

This clonotype was found a few times. The chain links TRBV9 to TRBJ2-5; the D gene is possibly TRBD1 (6 bases). V was cut by 0 bases and J by 4 bases, with 13 bases left in between. Germline V gene lookup returns CDR1 SGDLS and CDR2 YYNGEE. This CDR3 is 15 amino acids long. This CDR3 is CASSVGVGALETQYF. CDR3 nucleotides: TGTGCCAGCAGCGTAGGAGTGGGGGCTCTAGAGACCCAGTACTTC.